The clone carrying this T cell receptor (beta chain) was detected only a few times. Its antigen is currently unknown. Germline V gene sequence: CDR1 SGDLS, CDR2 YYNGEE. The CDR3 has 15 residues. V was clipped by 1 base and J by 4 bases, with 14 bases between them. Sequencing targeted expressed TCRB transcripts, as all isolated RNA had been reverse transcribed. Repertoires were generated with immunoSEQ multiplex PCR, while TCRdb's copy carries only in-frame clones and drops some. The data hold 250,000 to 350,000 clones, with 14% observed a single time. The data stem from a study of beta chain features in type 1 diabetes. Overall study findings and caveats: Type 1 diabetes patients had VDJ junctions that carried fewer insertions and more deletions.

The genes are TRBV9 and TRBJ1-2; D remains unclear. Sequencing was performed on central memory CD4+ T cells from blood. The clonotype comes from a man younger than 40 in good health. The CDR3 coding sequence is TGTGCCAGCAGCGTAAATCCTGAGAGTAGCTATGGCTACACCTTC. This sequence encodes CASSVNPESSYGYTF. The full variable domain, in which reference TRBV9 and TRBJ1-2 provide the parts outside the CDR3, is DSGVTQTPKHLITATGQRVTLRCSPRSGDLSVYWYQQSLDQGLQFLIQYYNGEERAKGNILERFSAQQFPDLHSELNLSSLELGDSALYFCASSVNPESSYGYTFGSGTRLTVV.